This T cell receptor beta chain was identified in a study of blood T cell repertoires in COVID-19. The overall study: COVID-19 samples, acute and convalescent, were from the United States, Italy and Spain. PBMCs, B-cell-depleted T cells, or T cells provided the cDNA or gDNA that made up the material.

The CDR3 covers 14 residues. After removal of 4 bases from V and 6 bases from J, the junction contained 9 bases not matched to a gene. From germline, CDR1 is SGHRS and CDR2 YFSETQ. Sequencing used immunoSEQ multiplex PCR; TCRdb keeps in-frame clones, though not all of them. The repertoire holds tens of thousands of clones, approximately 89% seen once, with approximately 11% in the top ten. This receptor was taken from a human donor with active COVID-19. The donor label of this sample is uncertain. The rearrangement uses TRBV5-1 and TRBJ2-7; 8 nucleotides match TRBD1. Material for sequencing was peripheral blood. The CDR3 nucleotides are TGCGCCAGCAGCCCAGGGACAGGTGGTACCGAGCAGTACTTC. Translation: CASSPGTGGTEQYF.